Below, one TCR beta chain is given with its context. Per germline, CDR1 SEHNR and CDR2 FQNEAQ (reference sequence). CDR3 size: 14 residues. Trimming stripped 2 bases from V and 7 bases from J, with 14 bases between. This sample is drawn from a study of cytomegalovirus exposure and HLA in healthy donors. The PCR was carried out with 60 Vbeta primers and 13 Jbeta primers. Here immunoSEQ multiplex PCR was the method, and the copy in TCRdb shows in-frame clones only, minus some. The sample yields about 120,000 clones, around 77% seen once. The receptor was isolated from a male donor in good health and CMV-seropositive. The sequenced sample was PBMCs. V and J are TRBV7-9 and TRBJ1-2; possibly TRBD1 for D (5 bases). The CDR3: CASSLPTAVGGYTF. The CDR3 coding sequence is TGTGCCAGCAGCTTACCGACAGCTGTAGGTGGCTACACCTTC. Complete variable domain (other parts from reference TRBV7-9 and TRBJ1-2): DTGVSQNPRHKITKRGQNVTFRCDPISEHNRLYWYRQTLGQGPEFLTYFQNEAQLEKSRLLSDRFSAERPKGSFSTLEIQRTEQGDSAMYLCASSLPTAVGGYTFGSGTRLTVV.